These 20 T cell receptor beta chains originate from one sample sequenced in a study of shared clonotypes between healthy human individuals. TCRdb's table, derived via immunoSEQ multiplex PCR, lists solely in-frame clones and lacks some. Of about 2.4 million clones listed, approximately 93% are singletons. The material sequenced was naive CD4+ T cells from PBMCs. Subset reported: CD45RA+ positively selected. The receptors derive from a man aged 18 to 30 in good health. Some clones in this sample may be carry-over from other donors' samples.

This chain connects TRBV9 to TRBJ2-7, with D perhaps matching TRBD1 or TRBD2 (5 bases each). V dropped 0 bases and J dropped 4 bases, with 11 bases sitting between them. The CDR3 is 14 amino acids. CDR1 and CDR2 from the germline V gene are SGDLS and YYNGEE. Here the CDR3 reads CASSVGGVEYEQYF. CDR3 bases: TGTGCCAGCAGCGTAGGAGGGGTTGAGTACGAGCAGTACTTC.

CDR3 in amino acids: CASSQELVTSGTNEQFF. In DNA, the CDR3 is TGCGCCAGCAGCCAAGAGCTTGTGACTAGCGGGACTAATGAGCAGTTCTTC. This chain uses TRBV4-3 with TRBJ2-1; 11 nucleotides align to TRBD2. Losses at the gene ends were 0 bases for V and 7 bases for J; bases not matched to a gene: 8. In germline, CDR1 is LGHNA, CDR2 YSLEER. There are 17 residues in the CDR3.

The rearrangement uses TRBV4-1 and TRBJ1-2, with D possibly matching TRBD1 (6 bases). Germline V gene sequence: CDR1 MGHRA, CDR2 YSYEKL. The CDR3 length is 16 residues. V was cut by 2 bases and J by 4 bases, with 17 bases left in between. This CDR3 reads CASSQTTTQGSYGYTF. Here the CDR3 DNA reads TGCGCCAGCAGCCAAACGACCACCCAGGGGAGCTATGGCTACACCTTC.

J is TRBJ1-5 and V is TRBV19, with D possibly TRBD1 on 5 matching bases. This CDR3 spans 16 amino acids. Germline CDR1 is LNHDA and CDR2 is SQIVND (reference sequence). Trimming took off 1 base at V and 0 bases at J, with 10 bases between the two ends. The CDR3: CASSIGAGHSNQPQHF. As DNA, the CDR3 is TGTGCCAGTAGTATAGGGGCAGGGCATAGCAATCAGCCCCAGCATTTT.

The chain employs TRBV14 and TRBJ1-1; 9 positions match TRBD1. V trimming: 4 bases; J trimming: 0 bases; junction bases outside the gene matches: 9. Germline lookup yields CDR1 SGHDN and CDR2 FVKESK. The CDR3 covers 17 residues. CDR3 protein: CASSRSLGQGLNTEAFF. CDR3 in DNA: TGTGCCAGCAGCCGTTCCCTGGGACAGGGATTGAACACTGAAGCTTTCTTT.

This clone was seen only once. This chain links TRBV28 with TRBJ1-3; 7 nucleotides agree with TRBD1. Germline trimming cut 2 bases from V and 4 bases from J; bases unmatched to any gene: 2. Germline V gene data show CDR1 as MDHEN and CDR2 as SYDVKM. The CDR3 runs 14 residues. CDR3 sequence reads: CASSLDRVGNTIYF. The CDR3 DNA reads as TGTGCCAGCAGTTTAGACAGGGTAGGAAACACCATATATTTT.

The rearrangement uses TRBV7-6 and TRBJ2-6; D is perhaps TRBD1 (6 bases). The V and J ends lost 6 bases and 1 base respectively, with 19 bases between them. This CDR3 spans 18 amino acids. The germline V gene encodes CDR1 SGHVS and CDR2 FNYEAQ. The CDR3 DNA reads TGTGCCAGCAGTACACGGGGCAGGGGAGAGTCTGGGGCCAACGTCCTGACTTTC. Residues: CASSTRGRGESGANVLTF.

The rearrangement joins TRBV30 to TRBJ2-3; 7 bases align to TRBD2. The CDR3 length is 14 residues. After removal of 4 bases from V and 0 bases from J, the junction contained 4 bases not matched to a gene. From germline, CDR1 is GTSNPN and CDR2 SVGIG (reference sequence). The chain's CDR3 is CAWIHSGSTDTQYF. CDR3 bases: TGTGCCTGGATTCATAGCGGGAGCACAGATACGCAGTATTTT.

This rearrangement joins TRBV28 to TRBJ2-2; no definite D call. Germline V gene sequence: CDR1 MDHEN, CDR2 SYDVKM. The length of the CDR3 is 14 residues. V lost 8 bases, J lost 1 base, and 11 bases lay in between. The chain's CDR3 is CASRPYKNTGELFF. CDR3 DNA sequence: TGTGCCAGCCGTCCCTATAAGAACACCGGGGAGCTGTTTTTT.

The sample holds one count of this clone. This sequence joins TRBV5-1 and TRBJ2-3, with 11 positions matching TRBD2. The CDR3 is made up of 17 amino acids. The V segment lost 4 bases and the J segment 0 bases; nucleotides outside the gene matches: 7. From germline, CDR1 is SGHRS and CDR2 YFSETQ. In nucleotides, the CDR3 is TGCGCCAGCAGCGGGACGACTAGCGGGATTAGCACAGATACGCAGTATTTT. The encoded protein is CASSGTTSGISTDTQYF.

This chain joins TRBV7-2 and TRBJ1-2, with D unclear. Trimming stripped 5 bases from V and 12 bases from J, with 13 bases between. Germline CDR1 is SGHTA and CDR2 is FQGNSA. This CDR3 has 11 residues. The CDR3 region has the DNA TGTGCCAGCAGCATAGACAACCCCCACACCTTC. This gives the protein CASSIDNPHTF.

This chain connects TRBV30 to TRBJ1-2, with TRBD1 matching over 7 bases. In germline, CDR1 is GTSNPN, CDR2 SVGIG (reference sequence). V dropped 1 base and J dropped 1; count of bases not matched to a gene: 9. The CDR3 is 16 residues long. This CDR3 is CAWSGRGPRGNYGYTF. The CDR3 DNA sequence: TGTGCCTGGAGTGGAAGGGGGCCTAGGGGTAACTATGGCTACACCTTC.

The V and J genes are TRBV4-1 and TRBJ1-1; D unclear. There are 22 residues in the CDR3. Trimming left V 3 bases short and J 2 bases short, with 34 bases between. The germline gives CDR1 MGHRA, CDR2 YSYEKL. Here the CDR3 DNA reads TGCGCCAGCAGCCACCTACGCGGGGTATTTGGGCTGGGGAAGGATAAAAACACTGAAGCTTTCTTT. Encoded protein: CASSHLRGVFGLGKDKNTEAFF.

The CDR3, as DNA: TGTGCCAGCAGCTTTCAGTTCCGGGGGCGGAACACTGAAGCTTTCTTT. Translation: CASSFQFRGRNTEAFF. V is TRBV7-2 and J is TRBJ1-1; a possible D gene is TRBD1 (6 bases). This CDR3 is 16 amino acids long. The germline V gene has CDR1 SGHTA and CDR2 FQGNSA. V was cut by 3 bases and J by 1 base, with 15 bases left in between.

V and J are TRBV5-1 and TRBJ2-7, with TRBD2 identical over 7 bases. The V gene end was trimmed by 6 bases and the J gene end by 2 bases; junction bases not matched to a gene: 8. CDR1 and CDR2 from the germline V gene are SGHRS and YFSETQ. The CDR3 totals 14 residues. CDR3 sequence: CASKSGTTTYEQYF. The CDR3 nucleotides read TGCGCCAGCAAGAGCGGGACCACTACCTACGAGCAGTACTTC.

J is TRBJ2-7 and V is TRBV11-1; D possibly matches TRBD1 or TRBD2 (5 bases each). The germline gives CDR1 SGHAT, CDR2 FQDESV (reference sequence). The germline V and J ends were trimmed by 2 bases and 2 bases, with 13 bases remaining between them. CDR3 length: 15 amino acids. The CDR3 DNA reads TGTGCCAGCAGCTTACGGTGGGGGACCACCTACGAGCAGTACTTC. This translates into CASSLRWGTTYEQYF.

This rearrangement joins TRBV28 to TRBJ2-5; possible D gene TRBD1, 6 bases. CDR1 and CDR2 from the germline V gene are MDHEN and SYDVKM. V gave up 8 bases and J gave up 4 bases, with 26 bases separating them. This CDR3 is built from 17 residues. CDR3 in amino acids: CASGHGRGVGVGETQYF. As DNA, the CDR3 is TGTGCCAGCGGGCATGGCAGGGGTGTTGGGGTCGGAGAGACCCAGTACTTC.

The chain recombines TRBV5-1 with TRBJ1-1, with 7 bases lining up with TRBD1. Germline values: CDR1 SGHRS, CDR2 YFSETQ. The CDR3 sequence is 14 residues long. The J segment lost 6 bases and the V segment lost 2 bases, leaving 7 bases of the junction unmatched. The CDR3 bases are TGCGCCAGCAGCTTCAAGGGGGCGCGTTCTGAAGCTTTCTTT. Protein sequence: CASSFKGARSEAFF.

This chain connects TRBV7-3 to TRBJ2-5; TRBD1 agrees at 8 bases. The CDR3 covers 13 residues. Trimming at V came to 3 bases and at J to 9 bases, leaving 6 bases not matched to a gene. Germline V gene lookup returns CDR1 SGHTA and CDR2 FQGTGA. The CDR3 reads CASSFGQGEAQYF. In nucleotides, the CDR3 is TGTGCCAGCAGCTTTGGACAGGGTGAGGCCCAGTACTTC.

The chain employs TRBV19 and TRBJ2-7, with TRBD2 matching over 10 bases. The germline CDR1 and CDR2 sequences are LNHDA and SQIVND (reference sequence). V lost 2 bases and J lost 4; bases outside the gene matches: 8. CDR3 length equals 16 residues. CDR3 DNA: TGTGCCAGTAGTATAACCGCTAGCGGGAGATTATACGAGCAGTACTTC. As protein: CASSITASGRLYEQYF. The entire variable domain, with the rest obtained from reference TRBV19 and TRBJ2-7, is as follows: DGGITQSPKYLFRKEGQNVTLSCEQNLNHDAMYWYRQDPGQGLRLIYYSQIVNDFQKGDIAEGYSVSREKKESFPLTVTSAQKNPTAFYLCASSITASGRLYEQYFGPGTRLTVT.